The T cell receptor (beta chain) described here comes from a study of T cells after yellow fever vaccination. Across the whole study: Fractions with few cells were prepared using SMART-Seq v4 Ultra Low Input. Study outcomes and limitations: Within FACS-sorted repertoires, abundant clonotypes contaminating from the bulk population could be present. Subsequent booster samples again held most clones from primary vaccination (roughly 95% CD4, about 90% CD8).

TCR cDNA was made by 5'RACE template switching, adding a universal primer site and UMIs. TCRdb passed the 5' RACE reads through MiXCR, listing each CDR3 protein once. The table includes around 340,000 distinct CDR3 sequences, around an eighth detected once. The germline CDR1 and CDR2 sequences are LGHNA and YSLEER. This CDR3 has 14 residues. V was pared by 5 bases and J by 3 bases, with 7 bases of the junction left unmatched. The sample holds a few counts of this clonotype. Its antigen is undetermined. The J gene is TRBJ2-7, the V gene TRBV4-3; 7 bases fit TRBD1. The receptor was derived from a man younger than 35 who received the YFV17D yellow fever vaccine. Sequenced here: CD4+ T cells sorted from PBMCs, sampled 15 days after the yellow fever booster vaccination. The CDR3 spells CASSYAQGHYEQYF. The CDR3 DNA follows: TGCGCCAGCAGCTACGCACAGGGGCACTACGAGCAGTACTTC.